This TCR beta chain appears in the sequencing data of a study of metastatic and nonmetastatic thyroid tumors. Across the study: Samples came from malignant and benign thyroid patients, and repertoires were compared across blood and tumor or nodule tissue.

Findings and caveats of the study: Reported TCR beta diversity, measured in blood and tumor, was significantly higher for malignant thyroid tumors than for benign nodules.

Before thyroid surgery, none of the patients had received any treatment. To note about this clone: Its antigen is as yet unknown.

The germline CDR1 and CDR2 sequences are SEHNR and FQNEAQ (reference sequence). The CDR3 is 15 residues long. Trimming cost V 5 bases and J 6 bases; bases outside gene matches: 12. As originally analysed: The study's classifier, a distant-metastasis tool for papillary thyroid cancer, was built using CDR3 differences across clinicopathological groups. MiXCR re-clonotyped the PCR reads for TCRdb. V and J calls and clone size were set by TCRdb, not the authors. The data show about 64,000 clones, 15% to 20% seen once. The TCR sequence derives from a male donor with papillary thyroid cancer or a benign thyroid nodule (not recorded which). Some clones in this sample may be carry-over from other donors' samples. The chain is built from TRBV7-9 and TRBJ2-7; 8 bases line up with TRBD1. The sequenced sample consisted of blood. CDR3 bases: TGTGCCAGCAGCCCTAGGACAGGGTCTTTCTTCGAGCAGTACTTC. This encodes CASSPRTGSFFEQYF. Looking up the rest from reference TRBV7-9 and TRBJ2-7 gives the full variable domain: DTGVSQNPRHKITKRGQNVTFRCDPISEHNRLYWYRQTLGQGPEFLTYFQNEAQLEKSRLLSDRFSAERPKGSFSTLEIQRTEQGDSAMYLCASSPRTGSFFEQYFGPGTRLTVT.